The rows below give T cell receptor beta chains drawn from one sample of a study of metastatic and nonmetastatic thyroid tumors. TCRdb reanalyzed the PCR reads with MiXCR. Counted here are roughly 18,000 clones, 30% to 35% occurring once; the ten biggest clones make up 20% to 25%. The sequenced sample was adjacent normal tissue. These receptors were obtained from a female donor with papillary thyroid cancer or a benign thyroid nodule (not recorded which). Some clones in this sample may be carry-over from other donors' samples. The CDR3 runs from the conserved cysteine through the conserved F or W. The order of the fields is CDR3 protein, V gene.

CDR3 protein: CASSLGADYGNEQFF
V gene: TRBV11-2

CDR3 protein: CASSLEGGGYTF
V gene: TRBV5-1

CDR3 protein: CASSRDPLNTEAFF
V gene: TRBV6-1

CDR3 protein: CASTIGGTNYGYTF
V gene: TRBV28

CDR3 protein: CASSLAAALSYEQYF
V gene: TRBV7-2

CDR3 protein: CASSRGGAYEQYF
V gene: TRBV7-2

CDR3 protein: CASRRDRSTDTQYF
V gene: TRBV6-1

CDR3 protein: CASSQDFGGYGYTF
V gene: TRBV4-2

CDR3 protein: CAWTGGDTQYF
V gene: TRBV30

CDR3 protein: CASSEVSGGGEKLFF
V gene: TRBV6-1

CDR3 protein: CASTKQGTYEQYF
V gene: TRBV28

CDR3 protein: CASSLSAARVINSPLHF
V gene: TRBV5-5

CDR3 protein: CASSIRRGGEAFF
V gene: TRBV6-5

CDR3 protein: CASSPGVVSSGSNEQFF
V gene: TRBV28

CDR3 protein: CASRDSDTEAFF
V gene: TRBV6-5

CDR3 protein: CASSYSAHRMASGNTIYF
V gene: TRBV6-5

CDR3 protein: CATSRERRNTEAFF
V gene: TRBV15

CDR3 protein: CSVQGSMNTEAFF
V gene: TRBV20-1

CDR3 protein: CASSSPKTSRFYNEQFF
V gene: TRBV28

CDR3 protein: CASGLGIGGLALDEQFF
V gene: TRBV12-5

CDR3 protein: CAWGAGGQDTGELFF
V gene: TRBV30

CDR3 protein: CASSVGQETQYF
V gene: TRBV9

CDR3 protein: CASSRGGAGGEQYF
V gene: TRBV5-1

CDR3 protein: CASSRETGNGANVLTF
V gene: TRBV6-1

CDR3 protein: CASSLGSGELFF
V gene: TRBV6-1

CDR3 protein: CASKWVGGQPLSYGYTF
V gene: TRBV6-1

CDR3 protein: CASSRDALAYEQYF
V gene: TRBV10-1

CDR3 protein: CASSLVPAGESPLHF
V gene: TRBV7-2

CDR3 protein: CATMGGFLNTGELFF
V gene: TRBV24-1

CDR3 protein: CASSPRQGRNTEAFF
V gene: TRBV2

CDR3 protein: CASSFAGAALGEAFF
V gene: TRBV28

CDR3 protein: CASSSGATPGTQYF
V gene: TRBV28

CDR3 protein: CASSQALAGGISSYDQYF
V gene: TRBV4-1

CDR3 protein: CASSDGGGASGANVLTF
V gene: TRBV6-4

CDR3 protein: CASIVLGQGTDGELFF
V gene: TRBV28